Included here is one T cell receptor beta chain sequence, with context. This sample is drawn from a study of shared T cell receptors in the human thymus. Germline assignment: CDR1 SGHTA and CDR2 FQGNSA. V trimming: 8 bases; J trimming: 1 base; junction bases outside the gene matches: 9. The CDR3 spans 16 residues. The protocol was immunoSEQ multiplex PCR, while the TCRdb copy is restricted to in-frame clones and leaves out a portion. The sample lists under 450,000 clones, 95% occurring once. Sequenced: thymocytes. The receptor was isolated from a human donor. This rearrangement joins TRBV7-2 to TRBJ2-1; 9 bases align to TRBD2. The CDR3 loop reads CASSVSGRRSYNEQFF. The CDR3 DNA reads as TGTGCCAGCTCGGTGAGCGGGAGGAGGTCCTACAATGAGCAGTTCTTC.